This TCR beta chain was sequenced during a study of cytomegalovirus exposure and HLA in healthy donors. Study overall: When 398 donors were genotyped, roughly 78% of them were found to fall in the Caucasian-associated ancestry cluster.

Trimming cost V 0 bases and J 2 bases, with 7 bases left between them. CDR1 and CDR2 (germline): SGHTA, FQGNSA. This CDR3 is 14 amino acids long. The PCR contained 60 Vbeta and 13 Jbeta primers. Libraries were prepared by immunoSEQ multiplex PCR; TCRdb keeps only in-frame clonotypes and omits some of them. The sample contains approximately 70,000 clones, 70% to 85% of which appear only once. This clonotype was sampled from a man aged 60 to 75 in good health and CMV-seropositive. The chain is built from TRBV7-2 and TRBJ2-5, with D unclear. The sequenced sample consisted of PBMCs. The CDR3 sequence: CASSLAYGQETQYF. The CDR3 DNA reads TGTGCCAGCAGCTTAGCGTACGGGCAAGAGACCCAGTACTTC.